This T cell receptor (beta chain) was captured by sequencing in a study of cytomegalovirus exposure and HLA in healthy donors. About the research overall: A preliminary data release comprised tens of millions of unique TCRs obtained from HLA-typed donors. General study results and limits: Clonal expansion, a later analysis showed, was greater in HLA-associated TCR beta chains than in equally common others.

Concerning this clone itself: Its antigen is still unknown.

Primers: 60 Vbeta forward and 13 Jbeta reverse. The data were produced by immunoSEQ multiplex PCR, yet TCRdb's version contains in-frame clones alone and is incomplete. Of about 160,000 clones detected, just under 80% appear once; the ten largest clones hold 9% to 10%. CDR1 and CDR2 from the germline V gene are SGHDT and YYEEEE. The CDR3 extends over 16 amino acids. The V gene end was trimmed by 4 bases and the J gene end by 6 bases; junction bases not matched to a gene: 14. The clonotype was recovered from a man between 18 and 29 years old in good health and CMV-seropositive. J is TRBJ2-3 and V is TRBV5-6; TRBD2 agrees at 7 bases. The specimen sequenced was PBMCs. CDR3 in amino acids: CASSARLALHSDTQYF. CDR3 coding DNA: TGTGCCAGCAGCGCGAGACTAGCCCTCCATTCGGATACGCAGTATTTT.